Listed here are 21 T cell receptor beta chains from one sample, sequenced in a study of human T cells and chemical hapten exposure. TCRdb reprocessed the RACE reads via MiXCR and lists one record per CDR3 protein. The repertoire has 360,000 or so distinct CDR3 sequences, around 6% of them found once; the top ten carry about 6%. Specified time point: patch test 2, 6 weeks after DPC sensitization. Treatment reported: therapeutic diphenylcyclopropenone sensitization with weekly scalp DPC. Sequences were derived from whole blood, sampled in connection with sensitization to the hapten diphenylcyclopropenone (DPC). The source of these receptors is a woman aged 18-35 years with alopecia areata. Some clones in this sample may be carry-over from other donors' samples.

V is TRBV9 and J is TRBJ1-1, with D perhaps matching TRBD1 (5 bases). The germline CDR1 and CDR2 sequences are SGDLS and YYNGEE. This CDR3 contains 14 residues. Trimming took off 3 bases at V and 10 bases at J, with 19 bases between the two ends. The CDR3 reads CASSDPSPPDRAFF. CDR3 DNA: TGTGCCAGCAGCGATCCCTCGCCCCCCGACAGAGCTTTCTTT.

Remarks on this clonotype: Being one base from a much bigger clone, this may be a read error. The chain carries TRBV5-6 and TRBJ1-1; tentative D call: TRBD1 (6 bases). V lost 1 base, J lost 5 bases, and 15 bases lay in between. CDR3 size: 15 residues. Germline CDR1 and CDR2: SGHDT and YYEEEE. In DNA, the CDR3 is TGTGCCAGCAGCTTGACCAAGAGGCAGGGGACTGAAGCTTTCTTT. Amino acids: CASSLTKRQGTEAFF.

This rearrangement joins TRBV9 to TRBJ2-3, with TRBD2 matching over 11 bases. CDR1 and CDR2 (germline): SGDLS, YYNGEE. V shed 5 bases and J 3 bases; nucleotides not matched to a gene: 5. The CDR3 sequence is 15 residues long. In nucleotides, the CDR3 is TGTGCCAGCAGTAAGACTAGCGGGGTAACAGATACGCAGTATTTT. It specifies CASSKTSGVTDTQYF.

This clonotype was detected ten times or more. This chain uses TRBV10-3 with TRBJ1-5; 7 bases map to TRBD1. Germline V CDR1 and CDR2: ENHRY, SYGVKD. The V gene end was trimmed by 0 bases and the J gene end by 7 bases; junction bases not matched to a gene: 3. The CDR3 contains 14 residues. The CDR3, as DNA: TGTGCCATCAGTGAGTCGAGGGGGCAGCAGCCCCAGCATTTT. Translation gives CAISESRGQQPQHF.

This clonotype was recorded at least ten times. The V and J genes are TRBV18 and TRBJ2-6; D remains unclear. This CDR3 has 16 amino acids. Between the trimmed V and J ends, which lost 4 bases and 0 bases, there was a span of 10 bases. Germline assignment: CDR1 KGHSH and CDR2 LQKENI. The CDR3: CASSRYLGSGANVLTF. Here the CDR3 DNA reads TGTGCCAGCTCACGCTATCTAGGCTCTGGGGCCAACGTCCTGACTTTC.

This clonotype came up many times. This chain connects TRBV6-4 to TRBJ1-1, with D unresolved. The V gene's germline CDR1 is MRHNA and CDR2 SNTAGT. Trimming cost V 5 bases and J 8 bases, with 15 bases left between them. CDR3 length: 13 amino acids. CDR3 in DNA: TGTGCCAGCAGTTCCCGGGAGGGCGGCGAAGCTTTCTTT. Protein sequence: CASSSREGGEAFF.

This clonotype was recorded at least ten times. The gene calls are TRBV27 and TRBJ2-3; 16 bases line up with TRBD2. CDR1 is MNHEY and CDR2 is SMNVEV in the germline V gene (reference sequence). The ends lost 4 bases at V and 4 bases at J; junction bases unmatched: 2. The CDR3 loop spans 16 amino acids. The CDR3 sequence is CASSSGTSGGADTQYF. The CDR3 region has the DNA TGTGCCAGCAGTTCCGGGACTAGCGGGGGGGCAGATACGCAGTATTTT.

At least ten counts were recorded for this clonotype. The V and J genes are TRBV29-1 and TRBJ2-2; 8 positions agree with TRBD2. This CDR3 has 13 residues. Germline V gene data show CDR1 as SQVTM and CDR2 as ANQGSEA. The V and J ends lost 6 bases and 6 bases, in that order; junction bases with no gene match: 6. DNA for the CDR3: TGCAGCGTGAGCGGGGGTTCGGCCGGGGAGCTGTTTTTT. Residues: CSVSGGSAGELFF.

At least ten counts were recorded for this clonotype. The chain joins TRBV2 to TRBJ2-4; a possible D gene is TRBD2 (5 bases). The V gene's germline CDR1 is SNHLY and CDR2 FYNNEI. Trimming cost V 4 bases and J 0 bases, with 10 bases left between them. The CDR3 is 15 amino acids. The CDR3 DNA reads TGTGCCAGCAGTGGTCAAGGACTAGCCAAAAACATTCAGTACTTC. It codes for CASSGQGLAKNIQYF.

V and J are TRBV7-2 and TRBJ1-4; D remains unclear. This CDR3 has 13 amino acids. V lost 5 bases to trimming and J lost 8 bases, with 12 bases between them. The germline gives CDR1 SGHTA, CDR2 FQGNSA. The chain's CDR3 is CASSSRLPEKLFF. For the CDR3, the DNA is TGTGCCAGCAGCAGCAGGTTACCGGAAAAACTGTTTTTT.

V usage is TRBV7-9 and J usage is TRBJ2-6; D is possibly TRBD1 (6 bases). This CDR3 comprises 15 residues. Per germline, CDR1 SEHNR and CDR2 FQNEAQ (reference sequence). V lost 5 bases to trimming and J lost 1 base, with 9 bases between them. The CDR3 DNA is TGTGCCAGCAGCAGACAGGATTCTGGGGCCAACGTCCTGACTTTC. It yields the protein CASSRQDSGANVLTF.

This clonotype was counted at least ten times. The chain has TRBV7-2 and TRBJ1-3; D gene ambiguous. Germline V gene sequence: CDR1 SGHTA, CDR2 FQGNSA. V was cut by 4 bases and J by 0 bases, with 7 bases left in between. The CDR3 has 14 amino acids. CDR3 residues: CASSYRNSGNTIYF. As DNA, the CDR3 is TGTGCCAGCAGCTACAGAAACTCTGGAAACACCATATATTTT.

This chain connects TRBV5-4 to TRBJ1-1; no firm D call. This CDR3 spans 13 amino acids. CDR1 and CDR2 (germline): SGHNT, YYREEE (reference sequence). The V and J ends lost 2 bases and 7 bases respectively, with 12 bases between them. CDR3 coding DNA: TGTGCCAGCAGCTTCTTGAGTCTCGGTGAAGCTTTCTTT. Protein product: CASSFLSLGEAFF.

J is TRBJ2-3 and V is TRBV7-9; D perhaps matches TRBD2 (5 bases). Germline V lookup: CDR1 SEHNR, CDR2 FQNEAQ (reference sequence). The CDR3 has 14 amino acids. Trimming pared 0 bases from V and 9 bases from J, leaving 13 bases between. The CDR3 reads CASSLALTISTQYF. The CDR3 DNA reads TGTGCCAGCAGCTTAGCCCTGACTATCTCAACGCAGTATTTT.

The chain carries TRBV20-1 and TRBJ2-3; the match to TRBD2 covers 9 bases. Germline lookup yields CDR1 DFQATT and CDR2 SNEGSKA (reference sequence). This CDR3 has 14 residues. V shed 2 bases and J 6 bases; nucleotides not matched to a gene: 6. In nucleotides, the CDR3 is TGCAGTGCTAGACGGCGGGGGGGCCGGGATACGCAGTATTTT. Amino acid sequence: CSARRRGGRDTQYF.

The chain is built from TRBV6-5 and TRBJ2-3, with TRBD2 matching 10 bases. With V trimmed by 7 bases and J by 1 base, 8 bases remained unmatched. In germline, CDR1 is MNHEY, CDR2 SVGAGI. The length of the CDR3 is 16 residues. DNA for the CDR3: TGTGCCAGCAAACTTTATAGCGGGGGGCGCACAGATACGCAGTATTTT. Translated: CASKLYSGGRTDTQYF.

The sample holds many counts of this clonotype. The chain is built from TRBV10-3 and TRBJ1-6, with 9 bases that match TRBD1. CDR1 is ENHRY, CDR2 SYGVKD, per germline. This CDR3 is 15 amino acids long. With V trimmed by 6 bases and J by 5 bases, 5 bases remained unmatched. The CDR3: CAISGQGTNNSPLHF. In DNA, the CDR3 is TGTGCCATCAGCGGACAGGGGACCAATAATTCACCCCTCCACTTT.

There are many counts of this clonotype. This chain joins TRBV28 and TRBJ1-1, with D uncertain. The CDR3 spans 13 residues. Germline lookup yields CDR1 MDHEN and CDR2 SYDVKM. Trimming stripped 1 base from V and 5 bases from J, with 8 bases between. CDR3 sequence reads: CASSLLVETEAFF. DNA for the CDR3: TGTGCCAGCAGTTTATTAGTGGAGACTGAAGCTTTCTTT.

This clonotype was seen repeatedly, ten times or more. The rearrangement joins TRBV6-6 to TRBJ1-2; possibly TRBD1 for D (5 bases). The germline gives CDR1 MNHNY, CDR2 SVGAGI (reference sequence). With 10 bases removed from V and 2 bases from J, the gap between germline ends came to 23 bases. The CDR3 is made up of 16 amino acids. CDR3 nucleotide sequence: TGTGCCACCTCCCAAAGTGGGGGACGGGGGAACTATGGCTACACCTTC. Protein product: CATSQSGGRGNYGYTF.

This clonotype was seen at least ten times. This chain connects TRBV10-3 to TRBJ2-3; D is unclear. The V gene lost 2 bases and the J gene lost 2 bases, with 11 bases spanning the gap. CDR3 length: 15 residues. Germline V gene lookup returns CDR1 ENHRY and CDR2 SYGVKD. The CDR3 loop reads CAISEGQRFTDTQYF. The DNA for the CDR3 is TGTGCCATCAGTGAGGGCCAAAGATTCACAGATACGCAGTATTTT.

This clonotype was observed at least ten times. The chain carries TRBV20-1 and TRBJ1-6; D is unclear. The CDR3 runs to 14 residues. In germline, CDR1 is DFQATT, CDR2 SNEGSKA (reference sequence). V dropped 0 bases and J dropped 7 bases, with 10 bases sitting between them. This CDR3 reads CSARDLSENSPLHF. CDR3 in DNA: TGCAGTGCTAGAGATTTGTCTGAAAATTCACCCCTCCACTTT.